This is a list of T cell receptor beta chains from one sample in a study of T cells in localized non-small cell lung cancer. Only in-frame clones appear in the TCRdb table, and some are missing; sequencing was by immunoSEQ multiplex PCR. The sample shows over 55,000 clones, about nine tenths of them seen only once. Here the sequenced sample was peripheral blood, taken before any cancer treatment. These receptors came from a woman aged 35 to 75 with stage I lung adenocarcinoma. Both conserved end residues are part of each CDR3. The D gene is left open where the match is weak. Where a row states a size, it is once, few, many or the class of an expanded clone; other rows omit it.

V	D	size	J	CDR3	DNA
TRBV5-1	TRBD1	-	TRBJ1-4	CASSSRTGGNEKLFF	TGCGCCAGCAGCTCCCGGACAGGGGGGAATGAAAAACTGTTTTTT
TRBV5-5	-	-	TRBJ1-1	CASSLVAGMNTEAFF	TGTGCCAGCAGCTTGGTGGCAGGTATGAACACTGAAGCTTTCTTT
TRBV27	-	-	TRBJ2-6	CASSSWSSGANVLTF	TGTGCCAGCAGTTCCTGGAGCTCTGGGGCCAACGTCCTGACTTTC
TRBV6-1	TRBD1	-	TRBJ2-1	CASREFRDSYNEQFF	TGTGCCAGCAGAGAGTTCCGGGACAGCTACAATGAGCAGTTCTTC
TRBV28	-	-	TRBJ2-3	CASLTGRDTQYF	TGTGCCAGCCTCACAGGACGCGATACGCAGTATTTT
TRBV2	-	once	TRBJ2-2	CASSEATGGLPGELFF	TGTGCCAGCAGTGAAGCCACCGGGGGGCTCCCCGGGGAGCTGTTTTTT
TRBV29-1	TRBD2	-	TRBJ2-1	CSVEREGLWNEQFF	TGCAGCGTTGAGCGGGAGGGCCTTTGGAATGAGCAGTTCTTC
TRBV14	-	-	TRBJ2-3	CASSQVRQAGTDTQYF	TGTGCCAGCAGCCAAGTTCGACAGGCCGGCACAGATACGCAGTATTTT
TRBV29-1	TRBD2	-	TRBJ2-3	CSVDVAGGGADTQYF	TGCAGCGTTGATGTAGCGGGAGGGGGTGCAGATACGCAGTATTTT
TRBV5-1	-	-	TRBJ1-1	CASSPSKGRSTEAFF	TGCGCCAGCAGCCCCTCGAAGGGAAGGAGCACTGAAGCTTTCTTT
TRBV5-6	-	few	TRBJ2-2	CASSGGGDITGELFF	TGTGCCAGCAGCGGGGGAGGGGACATCACCGGGGAGCTGTTTTTT
TRBV28	TRBD1	-	TRBJ1-2	CASSGTVYGYTF	TGTGCCAGCTCCGGGACAGTCTATGGCTACACCTTC
TRBV7-2	-	-	TRBJ1-6	CASSDTGSSPLHF	TGTGCCAGCAGCGATACGGGTTCTTCACCCCTCCACTTT